This record covers a single TCR beta chain. Its target is not known. TCRdb re-called the 5' RACE reads through MiXCR, storing one row per CDR3 protein. The profile shows about 54,000 distinct CDR3 sequences, roughly a sixth of them singletons. Study-wide results and limits: Tumor memory CD4+ T cell TCR gene usage was found to cluster with blood and lymph node memory CD4+ cells and with lymph node naive CD4+ cells.

The CDR3 length is 15 residues. Germline CDR1 and CDR2: MNHEY and SVGAGI. Trimming removed 6 bases from V and 1 base from J, with 15 bases in between. The chain joins TRBV6-5 to TRBJ1-1; D call uncertain. The receptor was derived from a female donor with breast cancer. The sequenced sample was naive CD4+ T cells sorted from blood. The subset: naive CD4+ T cells, CD4+CD45RA+CD25-. The CDR3 spells CASRMGGPTNTEAFF. The CDR3, as DNA: TGTGCCAGCAGGATGGGAGGACCTACGAACACTGAAGCTTTCTTT.